The present entry profiles one T cell receptor (beta chain) with its context. This sample was included in a study of blood T cell repertoires in COVID-19. Turning to the study itself: The cDNA or gDNA used as material had been derived from T cells, B-cell-depleted T cells, or PBMCs.

Deletions cut 6 bases from V and 0 bases from J, with 14 bases between. Germline V gene data show CDR1 as LNHDA and CDR2 as SQIVND (reference sequence). This CDR3 spans 15 amino acids. Per the authors' pipeline: The assay estimated nucleated cells by amplifying reference gene primers. Sequenced by immunoSEQ multiplex PCR; TCRdb stores in-frame clones only, minus some. V, J and clone size were drawn from that table, and D and trimming were deduced from the DNA. The repertoire has hundreds of thousands of clones, 80% to 90% of them found once; the top ten carry 2% to 3%. The J gene is TRBJ1-1, the V gene TRBV19; the D gene is possibly TRBD1 (5 bases). The sequence was obtained from a woman aged 40 to 50 with active or convalescent COVID-19. The sample comprised peripheral blood. The CDR3 region has the DNA TGTGCCAGTAGACCCCCAGGACATCTGAACACTGAAGCTTTCTTT. Translating it yields CASRPPGHLNTEAFF.